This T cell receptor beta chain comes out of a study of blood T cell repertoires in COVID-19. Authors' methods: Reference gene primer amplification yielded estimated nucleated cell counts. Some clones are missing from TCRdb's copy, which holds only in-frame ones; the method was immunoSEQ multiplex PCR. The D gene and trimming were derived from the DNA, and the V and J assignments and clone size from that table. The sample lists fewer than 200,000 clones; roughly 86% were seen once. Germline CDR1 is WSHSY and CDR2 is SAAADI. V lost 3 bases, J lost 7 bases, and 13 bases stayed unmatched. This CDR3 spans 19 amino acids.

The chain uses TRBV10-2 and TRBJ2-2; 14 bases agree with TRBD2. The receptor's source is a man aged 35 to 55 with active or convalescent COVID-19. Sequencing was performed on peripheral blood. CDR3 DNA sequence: TGCGCCAGCAGTGACTCTTCGACTAGCGGGGGGGCCCGGGGCGGGGAGCTGTTTTTT. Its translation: CASSDSSTSGGARGGELFF.